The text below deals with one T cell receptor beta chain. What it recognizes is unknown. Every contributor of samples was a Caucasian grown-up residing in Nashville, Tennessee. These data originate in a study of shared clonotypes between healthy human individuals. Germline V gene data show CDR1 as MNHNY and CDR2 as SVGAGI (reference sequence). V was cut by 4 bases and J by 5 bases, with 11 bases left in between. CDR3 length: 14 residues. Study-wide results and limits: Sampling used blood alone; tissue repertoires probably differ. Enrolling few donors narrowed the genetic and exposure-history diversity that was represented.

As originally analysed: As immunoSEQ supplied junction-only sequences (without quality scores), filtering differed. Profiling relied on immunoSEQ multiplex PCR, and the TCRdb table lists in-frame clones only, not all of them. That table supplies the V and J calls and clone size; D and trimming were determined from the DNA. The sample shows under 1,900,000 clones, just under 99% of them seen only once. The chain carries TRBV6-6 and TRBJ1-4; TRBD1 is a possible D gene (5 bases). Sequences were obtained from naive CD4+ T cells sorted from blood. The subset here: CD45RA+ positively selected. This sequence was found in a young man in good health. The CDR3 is CASSSGGWNEKLFF. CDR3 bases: TGTGCCAGCAGTTCTGGGGGGTGGAATGAAAAACTGTTTTTT.